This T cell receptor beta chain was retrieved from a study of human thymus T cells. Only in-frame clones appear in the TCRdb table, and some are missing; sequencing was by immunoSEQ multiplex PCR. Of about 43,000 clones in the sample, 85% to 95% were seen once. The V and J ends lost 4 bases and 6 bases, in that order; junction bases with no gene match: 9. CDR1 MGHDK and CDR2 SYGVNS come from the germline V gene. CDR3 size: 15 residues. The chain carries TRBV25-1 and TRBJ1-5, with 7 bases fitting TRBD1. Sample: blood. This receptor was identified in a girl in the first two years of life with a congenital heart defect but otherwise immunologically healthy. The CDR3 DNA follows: TGTGCCAGCAGTGTCCGACAGGGAAGACGTCAGCCCCAGCATTTT. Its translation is CASSVRQGRRQPQHF.